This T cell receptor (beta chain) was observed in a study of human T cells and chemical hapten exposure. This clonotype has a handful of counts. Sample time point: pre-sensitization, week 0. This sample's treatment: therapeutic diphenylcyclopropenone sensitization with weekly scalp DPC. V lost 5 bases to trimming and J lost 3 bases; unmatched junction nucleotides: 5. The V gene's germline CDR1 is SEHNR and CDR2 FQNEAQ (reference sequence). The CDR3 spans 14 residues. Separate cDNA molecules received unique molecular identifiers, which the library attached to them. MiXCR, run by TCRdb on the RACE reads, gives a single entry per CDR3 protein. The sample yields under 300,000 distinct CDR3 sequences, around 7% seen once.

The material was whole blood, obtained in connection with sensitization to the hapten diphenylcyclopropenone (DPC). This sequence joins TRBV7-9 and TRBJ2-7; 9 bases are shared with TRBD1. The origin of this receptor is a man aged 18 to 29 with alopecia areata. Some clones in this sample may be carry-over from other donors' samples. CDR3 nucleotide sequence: TGTGCCAGCAGCCCGGGACAGGGACTCTACGAGCAGTACTTC. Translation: CASSPGQGLYEQYF.